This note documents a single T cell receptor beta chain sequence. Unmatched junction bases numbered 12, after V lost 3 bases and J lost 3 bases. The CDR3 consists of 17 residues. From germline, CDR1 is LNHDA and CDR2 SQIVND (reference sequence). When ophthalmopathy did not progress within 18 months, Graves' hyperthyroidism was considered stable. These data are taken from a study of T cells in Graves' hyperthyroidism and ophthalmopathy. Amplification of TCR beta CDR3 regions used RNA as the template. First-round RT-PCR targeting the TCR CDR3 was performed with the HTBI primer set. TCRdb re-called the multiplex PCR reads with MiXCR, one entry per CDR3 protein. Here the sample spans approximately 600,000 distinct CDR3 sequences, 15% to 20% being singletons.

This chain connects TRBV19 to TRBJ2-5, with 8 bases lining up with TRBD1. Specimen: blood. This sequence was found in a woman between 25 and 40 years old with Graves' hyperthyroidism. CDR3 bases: TGTGCCAGTAGTATTCTCACTCCTGGACAGGGTGAAGAGACCCAGTACTTC. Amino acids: CASSILTPGQGEETQYF.